One sample yielded the 6 T cell receptor beta chains listed below, sequenced in a study of T cell responses to AZD1222 COVID-19 vaccine. Assay used: immunoSEQ multiplex PCR; TCRdb lists only in-frame clones, some missing. The sample yields some 130,000 clones, more than 75% seen once. The specimen was peripheral blood, collected on day 0 of AZD1222 vaccination. The receptors shown here come from an adult in good health.

The V and J genes are TRBV27 and TRBJ2-7; D unresolved. The CDR3 loop spans 15 amino acids. Trimming shortened V by 1 base and J by 2 bases, and 12 bases separated the two germline ends. Looked up from germline, CDR1 is MNHEY and CDR2 is SMNVEV (reference sequence). CDR3 sequence (DNA): TGTGCCAGCAGTTTATACCTCGCAGGAACCTACGAGCAGTACTTC. This encodes CASSLYLAGTYEQYF.

V is TRBV6-1 and J is TRBJ2-7, with TRBD1 identical over 8 bases. The CDR3 extends over 14 amino acids. Germline assignment: CDR1 MNHNS and CDR2 SASEGT. V shed 2 bases and J 0 bases; nucleotides not matched to a gene: 0. In nucleotides, the CDR3 is TGTGCCAGCAGTGAAACAGGGGGCTCCTACGAGCAGTACTTC. Encoded protein: CASSETGGSYEQYF.

The V gene is TRBV18, the J gene TRBJ1-2; D is undetermined. V was cut by 0 bases and J by 2 bases, with 10 bases left in between. Per germline, CDR1 KGHSH and CDR2 LQKENI. The length of the CDR3 is 15 residues. The CDR3 here is CASSPPVVGNYGYTF. The CDR3 DNA sequence: TGTGCCAGCTCACCACCGGTGGTGGGCAACTATGGCTACACCTTC.

This chain uses TRBV5-1 with TRBJ1-1; D remains unclear. Germline lookup yields CDR1 SGHRS and CDR2 YFSETQ. V lost 1 base and J lost 1, with 8 bases in between. This CDR3 contains 14 residues. The CDR3 coding sequence is TGCGCCAGCAGCTTGAACACGGAGAACACTGAAGCTTTCTTT. It encodes CASSLNTENTEAFF.

V is TRBV3-1 (or the pseudogene TRBV3-2) and J is TRBJ1-4; D not certain. Germline lookup yields CDR1 LGHDT and CDR2 YNNKEL (reference sequence). This CDR3 comprises 13 residues. V lost 0 bases to trimming and J lost 10 bases, with 9 bases between them. The CDR3, as DNA: TGTGCCAGCAGCCAAGATCTGAGGTTAAAACTGTTTTTT. Amino acids: CASSQDLRLKLFF.

The gene calls are TRBV28 and TRBJ2-7; 13 bases are shared with TRBD2. The CDR3 runs to 17 residues. Germline loops: CDR1 MDHEN, CDR2 SYDVKM. V lost 4 bases to trimming and J lost 4 bases; unmatched junction nucleotides: 10. The CDR3 nucleotides are TGTGCCAGCAGTTCTATAGGACTAGCGGGGGACCAATACGAGCAGTACTTC. Translated, it gives CASSSIGLAGDQYEQYF.